This T cell receptor (beta chain) was sequenced in a study of cytomegalovirus exposure and HLA in healthy donors. Study-level information: Inside one of the first data releases sat 80 million to 95 million unique TCRs taken from HLA-typed donors. Findings of the study overall: Later analysis identified a missense DCLRE1C variant that was linked to TCR beta V- and J-gene trimming.

The primer mix had 60 Vbeta and 13 Jbeta primers. Data came from immunoSEQ multiplex PCR; TCRdb stores just in-frame clones and leaves some out. The sample holds roughly 130,000 clones, around 8.5% seen once. Concerning this clone itself: Its antigen is as yet unknown.

V was clipped by 1 base and J by 6 bases, with 14 bases between them. Looked up from germline, CDR1 is SGHDT and CDR2 is YYEEEE. The CDR3 is made up of 14 amino acids. The material sequenced was PBMCs. The receptor was isolated from a man aged 35 to 55 in good health and CMV-seronegative. The genes are TRBV5-6 and TRBJ2-7, with D possibly TRBD2 on 5 matching bases. CDR3 nucleotides: TGTGCCAGCAGCTTGTCGGGTATAGCGCGCGAGCAGTACTTC. As protein: CASSLSGIAREQYF. Filled out from reference TRBV5-6 and TRBJ2-7, the complete variable domain reads DAGVTQSPTHLIKTRGQQVTLRCSPKSGHDTVSWYQQALGQGPQFIFQYYEEEERQRGNFPDRFSGHQFPNYSSELNVNALLLGDSALYLCASSLSGIAREQYFGPGTRLTVT.